The 25 T cell receptor beta chains below all came from one sample that was sequenced in a study of beta chain features in type 1 diabetes. cDNA synthesis used the whole RNA isolate, giving expressed TCRB sequences. TCRdb's copy holds only in-frame clones and misses some; the assay was immunoSEQ multiplex PCR. Here the sample spans hundreds of thousands of clones, about 30% being singletons. Sequenced sample: naive CD4+ T cells from blood. The receptors here all came from a man between 18 and 35 years old in good health.

The chain combines TRBV28 with TRBJ2-3; unclear D gene. The V end lost 3 bases, the J end lost 4 bases, and 8 bases lay between the germline ends. The CDR3 consists of 13 residues. From germline, CDR1 is MDHEN and CDR2 SYDVKM. This CDR3 reads CASSFGFADTQYF. CDR3 nucleotides: TGTGCCAGCAGTTTTGGATTCGCAGATACGCAGTATTTT.

Worth noting for this clone: Within the sample, other DNA sequences also encode this same CDR3. V usage is TRBV30 and J usage is TRBJ1-1, with D possibly matching TRBD1 (6 bases). This CDR3 region has 11 residues. V was pared by 8 bases and J by 5 bases, with 12 bases between. The germline V gene has CDR1 GTSNPN and CDR2 SVGIG (reference sequence). The CDR3 bases are TGTGCCCGAGGGGGTAGGACTGAAGCTTTCTTT. Translated, it gives CARGGRTEAFF.

This chain uses TRBV29-1 with TRBJ2-2, with unresolved D. CDR1 and CDR2 (germline): SQVTM, ANQGSEA. Trimming took off 6 bases at V and 7 bases at J, with 15 bases between the two ends. There are 13 residues in the CDR3. This CDR3 reads CSVLQLLGGELFF. The CDR3 region has the DNA TGCAGCGTGCTTCAATTGCTGGGCGGGGAGCTGTTTTTT.

V and J are TRBV5-4 and TRBJ2-5, with 7 bases aligning to TRBD1. CDR3 length: 13 residues. CDR1 and CDR2 from the germline V gene are SGHNT and YYREEE (reference sequence). V was pared by 5 bases and J by 2 bases, with 3 bases of the junction left unmatched. The DNA of the CDR3 is TGTGCCAGCAGGTGGACAGGTCAAGAGACCCAGTACTTC. Protein sequence: CASRWTGQETQYF.

This clone was detected a few times. The V call is TRBV29-1, the J call TRBJ2-1, with 9 bases matching TRBD2. The CDR3 spans 15 residues. V shed 6 bases, J shed 8 bases, and the junction held 14 bases outside the gene matches. Per germline, CDR1 SQVTM and CDR2 ANQGSEA. CDR3 amino acids: CSVAELPGLAYEQFF. CDR3 coding DNA: TGCAGCGTGGCCGAATTACCGGGACTAGCATATGAGCAGTTCTTC.

The CDR3 loop is CASSKDPNTGELFF. The CDR3 DNA reads TGTGCCAGCAGCAAGGACCCAAACACCGGGGAGCTGTTTTTT. This rearrangement joins TRBV7-9 to TRBJ2-2; the D is unclear. CDR3 length equals 14 residues. Looked up from germline, CDR1 is SEHNR and CDR2 is FQNEAQ (reference sequence). V was shortened by 5 bases and J by 2 bases, with 9 bases between the two germline ends.

V usage is TRBV6-6 and J usage is TRBJ2-7, with D perhaps being TRBD1 or TRBD2 (6 bases each). The CDR3 has 14 amino acids. The V gene lost 4 bases and the J gene lost 4 bases, with 14 bases spanning the gap. Germline V CDR1 and CDR2: MNHNY, SVGAGI (reference sequence). CDR3 sequence reads: CASSSPGATYEQYF. The CDR3 DNA is TGTGCCAGCAGTTCCCCGGGGGCAACTTACGAGCAGTACTTC.

Details on this clone: At the DNA level, this CDR3 is encoded by other sequences in the same sample as well. CDR3 nucleotides: TGCAGCGTTGGATCCTACAATGAGCAGTTCTTC. Its protein product is CSVGSYNEQFF. This chain links TRBV29-1 with TRBJ2-1, with no clear D. Germline-derived CDR1 and CDR2 are SQVTM and ANQGSEA. This CDR3 region has 11 residues. V dropped 4 bases and J dropped 1 base, with 2 bases sitting between them.

The chain couples TRBV28 to TRBJ2-7; D is ambiguous. The germline V and J ends were trimmed by 4 bases and 6 bases, with 19 bases remaining between them. This CDR3 is 15 amino acids long. Germline V gene sequence: CDR1 MDHEN, CDR2 SYDVKM. CDR3 loop: CASSSVADKSPEQYF. CDR3 coding DNA: TGTGCCAGCAGTTCCGTGGCGGATAAGAGCCCCGAGCAGTACTTC.

This clone was recorded a few times. This chain uses TRBV7-2 with TRBJ2-4; TRBD2 matches 12 bases. The CDR3 sequence is 17 residues long. Losses at the gene ends were 4 bases for V and 0 bases for J; bases not matched to a gene: 4. Germline V gene lookup returns CDR1 SGHTA and CDR2 FQGNSA. CDR3 protein: CASSSSGLAGAKNIQYF. CDR3 DNA sequence: TGTGCCAGCAGCTCCTCGGGACTAGCGGGAGCCAAAAACATTCAGTACTTC.

The CDR3 sequence: CASSRGTSGSSYNEQFF. The DNA for the CDR3 is TGTGCCAGCAGCCGCGGCACTAGCGGGAGCTCCTACAATGAGCAGTTCTTC. The rearrangement links TRBV9 to TRBJ2-1, with 11 bases aligning to TRBD2. After removal of 4 bases from V and 0 bases from J, the junction contained 6 bases not matched to a gene. CDR1 and CDR2 (germline): SGDLS, YYNGEE. The CDR3 loop spans 17 amino acids.

This clone turned up a few times. The rearrangement uses TRBV2 and TRBJ2-1, with TRBD2 matching over 8 bases. This CDR3 region has 14 residues. Trimming at V came to 4 bases and at J to 6 bases, leaving 5 bases not matched to a gene. In germline, CDR1 is SNHLY, CDR2 FYNNEI. CDR3 sequence reads: CASSGRTSGNEQFF. The CDR3 DNA reads as TGTGCCAGCAGTGGTCGTACTAGCGGCAATGAGCAGTTCTTC.

This clone was seen a few times. The chain links TRBV5-4 to TRBJ2-5; the match to TRBD2 covers 7 bases. Germline V gene data show CDR1 as SGHNT and CDR2 as YYREEE (reference sequence). Unmatched junction bases numbered 12, after V lost 6 bases and J lost 4 bases. The CDR3 is 15 residues long. CDR3 coding DNA: TGTGCCAGCACTAGGAGGGCGGGAGCTCCAGAGACCCAGTACTTC. It translates to CASTRRAGAPETQYF.

This clone was seen a handful of times. This chain uses TRBV4-3 with TRBJ2-7; no firm D call. Trimming left V 0 bases short and J 0 bases short, with 12 bases between. Germline CDR1 is LGHNA and CDR2 is YSLEER. The CDR3 has 16 amino acids. The CDR3: CASSQDPSGYSYEQYF. For the CDR3, the DNA is TGCGCCAGCAGCCAAGATCCCTCCGGCTACTCCTACGAGCAGTACTTC.

This clone showed up just a few times. V usage is TRBV4-3 and J usage is TRBJ1-2; the D is unclear. The CDR3 has 13 amino acids. Between the trimmed V and J ends, which lost 1 base and 8 bases, there was a span of 11 bases. The germline V gene encodes CDR1 LGHNA and CDR2 YSLEER. The CDR3 coding sequence is TGCGCCAGCAGCCAAGTTACCTCCGGGGGCTACACCTTC. Translation: CASSQVTSGGYTF.

The chain couples TRBV5-1 to TRBJ2-2, with D maybe TRBD2 (6 bases). The germline V and J ends were trimmed by 0 bases and 1 base, with 10 bases remaining between them. The CDR3 length is 16 residues. Per germline, CDR1 SGHRS and CDR2 YFSETQ. Written as DNA, the CDR3 is TGCGCCAGCAGCTTGGGACTAGGGCTGAACACCGGGGAGCTGTTTTTT. This gives the protein CASSLGLGLNTGELFF. The entire variable domain, with the rest obtained from reference TRBV5-1 and TRBJ2-2, is as follows: KAGVTQTPRYLIKTRGQQVTLSCSPISGHRSVSWYQQTPGQGLQFLFEYFSETQRNKGNFPGRFSGRQFSNSRSEMNVSTLELGDSALYLCASSLGLGLNTGELFFGEGSRLTVL.

This clone was detected a few times. The CDR3 region has the DNA TGTGCCAGCAGCTCCCGACGACAGGGGGCGGGCACAGATACGCAGTATTTT. Its protein product is CASSSRRQGAGTDTQYF. The chain uses TRBV9 and TRBJ2-3; 10 positions match TRBD1. With V trimmed by 4 bases and J by 1 base, 9 bases remained unmatched. CDR3 length: 17 amino acids. CDR1 is SGDLS and CDR2 is YYNGEE in the germline V gene.

The chain employs TRBV5-4 and TRBJ2-1, with TRBD1 matching 7 bases. Germline lookup yields CDR1 SGHNT and CDR2 YYREEE (reference sequence). CDR3 length equals 17 residues. Germline trimming cut 4 bases from V and 10 bases from J; bases unmatched to any gene: 20. CDR3 residues: CASSRPLGQDGAEEQFF. The CDR3 nucleotides are TGTGCCAGCAGCCGGCCACTCGGACAGGATGGGGCGGAAGAGCAGTTCTTC.

This clone has just a few counts. The rearrangement joins TRBV30 to TRBJ2-2; no firm D call. Trimming took 3 bases from V and 6 from J, leaving 11 bases between them. Germline lookup yields CDR1 GTSNPN and CDR2 SVGIG (reference sequence). The CDR3 is made up of 13 amino acids. The CDR3 DNA follows: TGTGCCTGGAGATTGCAAGGGTCCGGGGAGCTGTTTTTT. Translated, it gives CAWRLQGSGELFF.

The chain combines TRBV6-1 with TRBJ2-7, with D possibly matching TRBD1 (5 bases). Trimming left V 6 bases short and J 2 bases short, with 11 bases between. This CDR3 has 13 amino acids. CDR1 is MNHNS and CDR2 is SASEGT in the germline V gene. CDR3 sequence reads: CASRRTSPYEQYF. In DNA, the CDR3 is TGTGCCAGCAGGAGGACAAGTCCCTACGAGCAGTACTTC.

This clone was counted between two and nine times. The rearrangement joins TRBV18 to TRBJ2-5, with a tentative D call TRBD2 (6 bases). This CDR3 region has 12 residues. Trimming took 6 bases from V and 4 from J, leaving 9 bases between them. The germline V gene has CDR1 KGHSH and CDR2 LQKENI. For the CDR3, the DNA is TGTGCCAGCTCCTCGGGAGTAGAGACCCAGTACTTC. Encoded protein: CASSSGVETQYF.

The chain uses TRBV6-6 and TRBJ1-1; tentative D call: TRBD1 (5 bases). CDR3 length equals 16 residues. In germline, CDR1 is MNHNY, CDR2 SVGAGI (reference sequence). V was pared by 5 bases and J by 4 bases, with 20 bases between. The CDR3 sequence is CASSGERGVDGTEAFF. The CDR3 coding sequence is TGTGCCAGCAGTGGCGAAAGGGGAGTTGACGGCACTGAAGCTTTCTTT.

V is TRBV5-6 and J is TRBJ2-1; 12 nucleotides agree with TRBD2. The length of the CDR3 is 15 residues. V lost 2 bases, J lost 10 bases, and 7 bases stayed unmatched. Germline V gene sequence: CDR1 SGHDT, CDR2 YYEEEE. CDR3: CASSFRTSGIGEQFF. CDR3 DNA: TGTGCCAGCAGCTTCCGGACTAGCGGGATAGGGGAGCAGTTCTTC.

In this sample, this clone turned up a few times. The gene calls are TRBV9 and TRBJ2-3, with 9 bases fitting TRBD2. V trimming: 1 base; J trimming: 0 bases; junction bases outside the gene matches: 6. Germline V gene sequence: CDR1 SGDLS, CDR2 YYNGEE. This CDR3 contains 17 residues. This CDR3 reads CASSVLAGKWSTDTQYF. The CDR3 DNA is TGTGCCAGCAGCGTACTAGCGGGAAAGTGGAGCACAGATACGCAGTATTTT.

The chain recombines TRBV25-1 with TRBJ1-2; a weak D match, TRBD1 (5 bases). The germline V gene has CDR1 MGHDK and CDR2 SYGVNS. CDR3 length: 13 amino acids. Trimming stripped 6 bases from V and 8 bases from J, with 16 bases between. The CDR3 reads CASSRDGRQGYTF. The CDR3 DNA is TGTGCCAGCAGCCGGGACGGACGGCAAGGCTACACCTTC.